A selection of T cell receptor beta chains follows, all from one sample in a study of response to subunit inactivated influenza vaccine. TCRdb fed the RT-PCR reads into MiXCR, producing one record per CDR3 protein. The table records hundreds of thousands of distinct CDR3 sequences, approximately 14% of them present only once. Here the sequenced sample was PBMCs from blood, taken 11 to 12 days after vaccination. The receptors come from a man in his fifties or sixties who received an inactivated influenza vaccine. Each CDR3 is given with its conserved first and last residue. D genes are given only for firm matches. Size tells how often a clone was seen (once, few, many) or the class of an expanded clone, and some rows leave it out.

J | V | size | D | length | DNA | CDR3
TRBJ2-7 | TRBV12-2 | few | NA | 17 | TGTGCAAGTCGCTTAGGCTCGCGGGGACACCAATACTACGAGCAGTACTTC | CASRLGSRGHQYYEQYF
TRBJ2-3 | TRBV11-1 | NA | NA | 19 | TGTGCCAGCAGCTTTAAGGTCCCCCTTCGATCGGGTGGGGCAGATACGCAGTATTTT | CASSFKVPLRSGGADTQYF
TRBJ2-3 | TRBV20-1 | NA | NA | 14 | TGCATTGCTAGAGATGGAGGTGGCGGGGGCCAGCAGTATTTT | CIARDGGGGGQQYF
TRBJ1-2 | TRBV6-5 | NA | NA | 14 | TGTGCCAGCAGTTACCTCTCGCCTAACTATGGCTACACCTTC | CASSYLSPNYGYTF
TRBJ1-5 | TRBV29-1 | NA | NA | 13 | TGCAGCGTTGAAGAAAATCAGGGTCAGCCCCAGCATTTT | CSVEENQGQPQHF
TRBJ1-1 | TRBV7-8 | NA | NA | 17 | TGTGCCAGCAGCTCCTATTTACAGGGTTTCGGGAACACTGAAGCTTTCTTT | CASSSYLQGFGNTEAFF
TRBJ1-2 | TRBV7-2 | few | NA | 13 | TGTGCCAGCAGCCTGACCGGCTCCCGTGGCTACACCTTC | CASSLTGSRGYTF
TRBJ2-5 | TRBV5-6 | NA | TRBD2 | 14 | TGTGCCAGCAGCTCGGTGACTAGCAGCGAGACCCAGTACTTC | CASSSVTSSETQYF
TRBJ2-1 | TRBV15 | once | NA | 16 | TGTGCCACCAGCAGAGATGAGTCGCAAGACGGGAATGAGCAGTTCTTC | CATSRDESQDGNEQFF
TRBJ2-1 | TRBV24-1 | few | TRBD2 | 15 | TGTGCCACCAGAAGAGCGGGAGGGCCGGGAAATGAGCAGTTCTTC | CATRRAGGPGNEQFF
TRBJ1-1 | TRBV6-1 | NA | TRBD1 | 14 | TGTGCCAGCAGTGCCCCAGGGGGGAACACTGAAGCTTTCTTT | CASSAPGGNTEAFF
TRBJ2-7 | TRBV5-4 | few | NA | 19 | TGTGCCAGCAGCTTGCGGACAGGGGTTTTTACGGGAGGGATCTACGAGCAGTACTTC | CASSLRTGVFTGGIYEQYF
TRBJ1-2 | TRBV20-1 | NA | NA | 11 | TGCAGTGCCGACAAGAACTATGGCTACACCTTC | CSADKNYGYTF
TRBJ2-2 | TRBV20-1 | few | NA | 16 | TGCAGTGCTAGAGATCCGAGGGTACGATCAACCGGGGAGCTGTTTTTT | CSARDPRVRSTGELFF
TRBJ1-4 | TRBV5-1 | NA | NA | 14 | TGCGCCAGCAGCAAAACAAATCCTAATGAAAAACTGTTTTTT | CASSKTNPNEKLFF
TRBJ2-7 | TRBV12-3/TRBV12-4 | once | NA | 16 | TGTGCCAGCAGTTTAGTGCTGGGAATCGCTACCTACGAGCAGTACTTC | CASSLVLGIATYEQYF
TRBJ2-1 | TRBV7-6 | NA | NA | 15 | TGTGCCAGCAGCTTTTCCGGAGAGGCCTACAATGAGCAGTTCTTC | CASSFSGEAYNEQFF
TRBJ2-1 | TRBV20-1 | NA | NA | 17 | TGCAGTGCTAGAGTAAAGCCCCCGGCACTAGCCCTAACTGAGCAGTTCTTC | CSARVKPPALALTEQFF
TRBJ1-4 | TRBV7-9 | few | NA | 14 | TGTGCCAGCAACCCCGACGGGACTAATGAAAAACTGTTTTTT | CASNPDGTNEKLFF
TRBJ2-2 | TRBV11-2 | many | NA | 14 | TGTGCCAGCAGCTTACAGAGAAACACCGGGGAGCTGTTTTTT | CASSLQRNTGELFF
TRBJ1-5 | TRBV6-2/TRBV6-3 | few | NA | 15 | TGTGCCAGCAGTTGGACTGCAGGGGAAGGTCAGCCCCAGCATTTT | CASSWTAGEGQPQHF
TRBJ1-1 | TRBV19 | NA | TRBD1 | 15 | TGTGCCAGTAGTCAAAGACGGACAGGGAACACTGAAGCTTTCTTT | CASSQRRTGNTEAFF
TRBJ2-3 | TRBV5-1 | few | NA | 15 | TGCGCCAGCAGCTTGGCGGCGGGTGGCGAGGATACGCAGTATTTT | CASSLAAGGEDTQYF
TRBJ1-2 | TRBV10-3 | few | NA | 14 | TGTGCCATCAGGCCTCGGGAGTCCTACTATGGCTACACCTTC | CAIRPRESYYGYTF
TRBJ2-1 | TRBV30 | NA | NA | 14 | TGTGCCTGCCAAGCGGGTAATTCCTACAATGAGCAGTTCTTC | CACQAGNSYNEQFF
TRBJ2-2 | TRBV28 | NA | TRBD2 | 17 | TGTGCCAGCAGTTTAGCCGGACTAGCGGCGAACACCGGGGAGCTGTTTTTT | CASSLAGLAANTGELFF
TRBJ1-1 | TRBV14 | NA | NA | 14 | TGTGCCAGCAAAGGCGACCTAGGGGTCCCTGAAGCTTTCTTT | CASKGDLGVPEAFF
TRBJ2-1 | TRBV7-3 | few | NA | 13 | TGTGCCAGCAGCTTTTCCAGGGAGGATGAGCAGTTCTTC | CASSFSREDEQFF
TRBJ2-7 | TRBV11-2 | few | NA | 18 | TGTGCCAGCAGCTTAGATCTTAGCATTGGACTGACAACCTACGAGCAGTACTTC | CASSLDLSIGLTTYEQYF
TRBJ2-1 | TRBV20-1 | few | TRBD2 | 15 | TGCAGTGCTAGAGGGACTAGCGGGAGAAGAAATGAGCAGTTCTTC | CSARGTSGRRNEQFF
TRBJ1-6 | TRBV6-1 | NA | NA | 15 | TGTGCCAGCAGGCCCACAGGGTCTAGTAATTCACCCCTCCACTTT | CASRPTGSSNSPLHF
TRBJ1-1 | TRBV27 | NA | NA | 15 | TGTGCCAGCAAGTTTGGGAATTCAGAGAACACTGAAGCTTTCTTT | CASKFGNSENTEAFF
TRBJ2-3 | TRBV11-1 | once | TRBD2 | 18 | TGTGCCAGCACCAGTCCCGGGACTAGCGGGGTTCGCACAGATACGCAGTATTTT | CASTSPGTSGVRTDTQYF
TRBJ2-7 | TRBV11-2 | few | TRBD1 | 15 | TGTGCCAGCAGCTCCCGGGACAGGGGGCTGTACGAGCAGTACTTC | CASSSRDRGLYEQYF
TRBJ1-2 | TRBV4-2 | few | TRBD1 | 13 | TGTGCCAGCACCACCGACAGGGACTATGGCTACACCTTC | CASTTDRDYGYTF
TRBJ2-1 | TRBV12-3/TRBV12-4 | NA | NA | 15 | TGTGCCAGCAGTTTAACTGCGGGAACCGTAGATGAGCAGTTCTTC | CASSLTAGTVDEQFF
TRBJ2-1 | TRBV5-1 | NA | TRBD2 | 15 | TGCGCCAGCAGCAAAACTAGCGGGGTACAGAATGAGCAGTTCTTC | CASSKTSGVQNEQFF
TRBJ2-5 | TRBV29-1 | few | NA | 11 | TGCAGCGCCGGGAACCAAGAGACCCAGTACTTC | CSAGNQETQYF